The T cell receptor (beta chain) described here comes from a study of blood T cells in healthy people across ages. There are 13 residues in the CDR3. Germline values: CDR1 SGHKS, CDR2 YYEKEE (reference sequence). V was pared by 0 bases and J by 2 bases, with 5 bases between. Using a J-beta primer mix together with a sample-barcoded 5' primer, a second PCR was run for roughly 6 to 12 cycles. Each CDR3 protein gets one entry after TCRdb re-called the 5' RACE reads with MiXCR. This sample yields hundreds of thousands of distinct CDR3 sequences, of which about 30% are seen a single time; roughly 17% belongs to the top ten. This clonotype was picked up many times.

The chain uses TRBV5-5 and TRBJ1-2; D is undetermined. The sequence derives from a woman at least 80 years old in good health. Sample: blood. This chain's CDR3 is CASSLARNYGYTF. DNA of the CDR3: TGTGCCAGCAGCTTGGCGCGCAACTATGGCTACACCTTC.